Below are 2 T cell receptor beta chains sequenced from a single sample in a study of blood T cell repertoires in COVID-19. Generated by immunoSEQ multiplex PCR, the TCRdb table keeps only in-frame clones and is missing some. The sample has some 180,000 clones; about four fifths are singletons. The sequenced material came from peripheral blood. The receptors shown here come from a woman older than 75 with COVID-19, enrolled during active disease.

Written as DNA, the CDR3 is TGTGCCATCAGTCAGACGAGGGACAGACCCTACGAGCAGTACTTC. Residues: CAISQTRDRPYEQYF. V gene TRBV10-3 combines with J gene TRBJ2-7; 7 bases are shared with TRBD1. The CDR3 consists of 15 residues. Germline-derived CDR1 and CDR2 are ENHRY and SYGVKD. The V and J ends lost 5 bases and 2 bases, in that order; junction bases with no gene match: 9.

V is TRBV12-3 or TRBV12-4 and J is TRBJ1-1; the D is unclear. V lost 10 bases to trimming and J lost 0 bases, with 12 bases between them. This CDR3 contains 13 residues. The CDR3 sequence: CATLPYVNTEAFF. CDR3 nucleotide sequence: TGTGCCACCCTTCCTTATGTGAACACTGAAGCTTTCTTT.